Included here is one TCR beta chain sequence, with context. J gave up 5 bases and V 4 bases, and 12 bases lay outside the gene matches. The CDR3 length is 16 residues. Germline assignment: CDR1 LGHNA and CDR2 YNFKEQ. The sample comes from a study of blood T cell repertoires in COVID-19. Seattle patients were enrolled while actively infected and followed longitudinally. Profiled with immunoSEQ multiplex PCR; TCRdb holds only in-frame clones, not every one. This table has fewer than 700,000 clones, roughly nine tenths appearing once. Sequenced input: peripheral blood. The V call is TRBV4-2, the J call TRBJ1-1; 8 bases align to TRBD1. The receptor was isolated from a woman in her fifties or sixties with COVID-19, enrolled during active disease. The CDR3 DNA is TGTGCCAGCAGCCCACAACTTCAGGGGGCAGAAACTGAAGCTTTCTTT. Its protein product is CASSPQLQGAETEAFF.